This TCR beta chain is drawn from a study of shared clonotypes between healthy human individuals. Study-level points and caveats: What naive subsets generally showed was a larger estimated richness than memory subsets showed. A handful of donors had 5% to 6% of their naive CD4 clonotypes in common.

A note on this clone: Its matching antigen is unknown.

At deep level, the assay was performed. Method: immunoSEQ multiplex PCR; TCRdb's copy keeps in-frame clones and lacks some. The sample has about 2.3 million clones, just under 95% seen once; the top ten hold 0.37%. The germline CDR1 and CDR2 sequences are SGHTA and FQGNSA. CDR3 length equals 15 residues. V was trimmed by 5 bases and J by 7 bases, leaving 18 bases between them. The specimen sequenced was naive CD4+ T cells from PBMCs. Described subset: CD45RA+ positively selected. This TCR was sampled from a man younger than 30 in good health. Some clones in this sample may be carry-over from other donors' samples. The chain couples TRBV7-2 to TRBJ1-5, with D possibly TRBD1 on 5 matching bases. The CDR3 DNA reads TGTGCCAGCAGCCCCGGTGGTACAGGCAGCCAGCCCCAGCATTTT. This sequence encodes CASSPGGTGSQPQHF.